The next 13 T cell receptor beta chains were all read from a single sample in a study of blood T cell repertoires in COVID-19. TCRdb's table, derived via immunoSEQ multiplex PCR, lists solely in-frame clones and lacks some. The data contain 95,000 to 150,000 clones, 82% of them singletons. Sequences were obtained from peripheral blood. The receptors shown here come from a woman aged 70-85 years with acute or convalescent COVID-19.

The CDR3 nucleotides are TGTGCCAGCAGCTTCCTCCGCGACAGGGGGGTGTCTAATGAAAAACTGTTTTTT. Translating gives CASSFLRDRGVSNEKLFF. The chain has TRBV5-5 and TRBJ1-4; 9 bases are shared with TRBD1. Looked up from germline, CDR1 is SGHKS and CDR2 is YYEKEE (reference sequence). Trimming at V came to 2 bases and at J to 3 bases, leaving 11 bases not matched to a gene. The CDR3 extends over 18 amino acids.

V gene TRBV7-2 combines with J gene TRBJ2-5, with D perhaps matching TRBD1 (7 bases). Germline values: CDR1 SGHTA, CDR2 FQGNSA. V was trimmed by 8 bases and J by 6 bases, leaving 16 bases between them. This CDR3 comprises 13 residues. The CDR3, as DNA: TGTGCCAGCTGCCAGGGGGGTCTTCAGACCCAGTACTTC. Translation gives CASCQGGLQTQYF.

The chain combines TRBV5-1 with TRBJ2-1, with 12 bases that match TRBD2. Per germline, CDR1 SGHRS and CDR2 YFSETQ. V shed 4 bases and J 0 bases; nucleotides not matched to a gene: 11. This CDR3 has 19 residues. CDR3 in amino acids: CASSPTGTSGSSSYNEQFF. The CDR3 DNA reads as TGCGCCAGCAGCCCAACCGGGACTAGCGGGTCTAGCTCCTACAATGAGCAGTTCTTC.

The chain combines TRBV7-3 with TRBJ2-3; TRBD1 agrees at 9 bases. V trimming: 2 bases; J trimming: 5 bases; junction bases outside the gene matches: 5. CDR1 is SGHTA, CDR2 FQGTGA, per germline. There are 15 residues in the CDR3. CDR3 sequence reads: CASSLGTGLLDTQYF. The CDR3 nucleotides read TGTGCCAGCAGCTTAGGGACAGGGTTATTAGATACGCAGTATTTT.

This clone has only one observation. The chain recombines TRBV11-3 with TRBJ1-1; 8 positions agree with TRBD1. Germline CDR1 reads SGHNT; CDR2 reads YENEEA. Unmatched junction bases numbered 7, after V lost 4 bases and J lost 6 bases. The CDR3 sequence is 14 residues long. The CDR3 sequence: CASSSTGVEAEAFF. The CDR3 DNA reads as TGTGCCAGCAGCTCGACAGGGGTTGAGGCTGAAGCTTTCTTT.

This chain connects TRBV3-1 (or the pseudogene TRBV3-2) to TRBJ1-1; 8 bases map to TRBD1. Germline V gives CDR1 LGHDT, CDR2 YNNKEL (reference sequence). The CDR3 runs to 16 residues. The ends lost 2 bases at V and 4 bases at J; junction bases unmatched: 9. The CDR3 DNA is TGTGCCAGCAGCCAATTTGGCGGTACAGGGGGCACTGAAGCTTTCTTT. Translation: CASSQFGGTGGTEAFF.

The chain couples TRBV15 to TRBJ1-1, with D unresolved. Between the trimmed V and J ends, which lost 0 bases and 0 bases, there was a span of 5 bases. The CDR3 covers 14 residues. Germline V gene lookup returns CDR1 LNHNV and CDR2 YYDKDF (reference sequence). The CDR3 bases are TGTGCCACCAGCAGAGATAGCTTGAACACTGAAGCTTTCTTT. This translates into CATSRDSLNTEAFF.

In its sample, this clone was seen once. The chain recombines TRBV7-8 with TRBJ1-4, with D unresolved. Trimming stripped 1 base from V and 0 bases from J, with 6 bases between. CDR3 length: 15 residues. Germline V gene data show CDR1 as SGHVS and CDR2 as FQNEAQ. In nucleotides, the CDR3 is TGTGCCAGCAGCTTAGTGAGAGCAACTAATGAAAAACTGTTTTTT. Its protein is CASSLVRATNEKLFF.

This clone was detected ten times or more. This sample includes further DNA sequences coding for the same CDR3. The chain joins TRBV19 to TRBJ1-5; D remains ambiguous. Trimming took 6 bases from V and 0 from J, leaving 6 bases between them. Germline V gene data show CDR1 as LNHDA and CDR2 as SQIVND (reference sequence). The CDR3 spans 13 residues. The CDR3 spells CASSLNSNQPQHF. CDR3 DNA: TGTGCCAGTAGCCTAAATAGCAATCAGCCCCAGCATTTT.

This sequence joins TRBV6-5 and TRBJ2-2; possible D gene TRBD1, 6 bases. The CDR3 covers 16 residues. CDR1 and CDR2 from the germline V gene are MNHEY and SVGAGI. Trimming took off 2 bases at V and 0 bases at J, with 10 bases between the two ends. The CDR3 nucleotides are TGTGCCAGCAGTTACCTCTGGACAGCGAACACCGGGGAGCTGTTTTTT. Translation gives CASSYLWTANTGELFF.

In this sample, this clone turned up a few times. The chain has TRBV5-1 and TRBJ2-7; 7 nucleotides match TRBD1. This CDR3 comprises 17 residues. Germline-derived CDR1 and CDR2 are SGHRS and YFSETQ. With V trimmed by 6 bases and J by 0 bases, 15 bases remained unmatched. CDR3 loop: CASNPGTVRSFSYEQYV. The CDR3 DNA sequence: TGCGCCAGCAACCCCGGGACAGTCAGAAGTTTCTCCTACGAGCAGTACGTC.

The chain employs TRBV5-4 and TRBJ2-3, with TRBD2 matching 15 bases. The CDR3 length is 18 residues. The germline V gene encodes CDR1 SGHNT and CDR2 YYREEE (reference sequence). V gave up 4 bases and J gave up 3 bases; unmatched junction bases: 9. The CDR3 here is CASSRGLAGGAETDTQYF. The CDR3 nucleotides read TGTGCCAGCAGCCGCGGACTAGCGGGGGGGGCCGAGACAGATACGCAGTATTTT.

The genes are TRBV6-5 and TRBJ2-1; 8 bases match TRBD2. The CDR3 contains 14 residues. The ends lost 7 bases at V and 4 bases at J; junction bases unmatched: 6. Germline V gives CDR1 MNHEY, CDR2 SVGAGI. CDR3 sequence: CASKNGREYNEQFF. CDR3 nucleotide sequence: TGTGCCAGCAAGAACGGGAGGGAATACAATGAGCAGTTCTTC.